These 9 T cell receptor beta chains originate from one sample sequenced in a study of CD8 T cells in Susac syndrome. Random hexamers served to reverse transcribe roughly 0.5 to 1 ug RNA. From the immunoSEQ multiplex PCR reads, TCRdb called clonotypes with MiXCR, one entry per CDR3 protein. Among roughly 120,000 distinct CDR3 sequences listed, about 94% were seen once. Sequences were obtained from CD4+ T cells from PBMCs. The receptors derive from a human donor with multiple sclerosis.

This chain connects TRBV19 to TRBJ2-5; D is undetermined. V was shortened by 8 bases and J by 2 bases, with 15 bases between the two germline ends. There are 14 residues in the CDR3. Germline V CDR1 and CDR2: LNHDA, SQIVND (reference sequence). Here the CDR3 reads CASSTLDLQETQYF. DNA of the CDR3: TGTGCCAGTTCAACACTGGACCTTCAAGAGACCCAGTACTTC.

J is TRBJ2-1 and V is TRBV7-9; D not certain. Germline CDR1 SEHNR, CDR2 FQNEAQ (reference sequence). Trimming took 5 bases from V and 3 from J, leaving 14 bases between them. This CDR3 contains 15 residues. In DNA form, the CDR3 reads TGTGCCAGCAGCCCGGCGGCGACTGGCTACAATGAGCAGTTCTTC. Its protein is CASSPAATGYNEQFF.

The CDR3 loop is CSASRLRGAPNTEAFF. The CDR3 DNA reads as TGCAGTGCTAGCCGCTTACGGGGGGCCCCGAACACTGAAGCTTTCTTT. The genes are TRBV20-1 and TRBJ1-1, with D possibly being TRBD1 (6 bases). V was cut by 3 bases and J by 1 base, with 18 bases left in between. Germline CDR1 DFQATT, CDR2 SNEGSKA (reference sequence). This CDR3 is 16 amino acids long.

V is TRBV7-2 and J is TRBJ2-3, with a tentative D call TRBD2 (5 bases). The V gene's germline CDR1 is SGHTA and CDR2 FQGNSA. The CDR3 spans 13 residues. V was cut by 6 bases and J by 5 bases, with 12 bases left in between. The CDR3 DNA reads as TGTGCCAGCAGACGCTTAGGGAGAGATACGCAGTATTTT. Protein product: CASRRLGRDTQYF.

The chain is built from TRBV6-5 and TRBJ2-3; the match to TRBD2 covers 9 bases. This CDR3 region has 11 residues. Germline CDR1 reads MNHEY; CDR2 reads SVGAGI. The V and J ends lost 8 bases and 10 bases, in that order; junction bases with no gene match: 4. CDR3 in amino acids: CASRGRGPQYF. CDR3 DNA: TGTGCCAGCCGCGGGAGGGGTCCGCAGTATTTT.

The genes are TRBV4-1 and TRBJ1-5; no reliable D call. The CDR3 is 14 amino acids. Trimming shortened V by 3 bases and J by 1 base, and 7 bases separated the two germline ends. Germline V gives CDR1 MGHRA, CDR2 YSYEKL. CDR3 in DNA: TGCGCCAGCAGCCAGGGGATGAGCAATCAGCCCCAGCATTTT. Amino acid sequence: CASSQGMSNQPQHF.

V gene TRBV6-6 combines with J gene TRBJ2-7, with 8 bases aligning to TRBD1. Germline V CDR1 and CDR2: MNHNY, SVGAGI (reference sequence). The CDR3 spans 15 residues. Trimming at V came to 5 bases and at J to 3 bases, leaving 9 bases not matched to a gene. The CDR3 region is CASSPRTGRIYEQYF. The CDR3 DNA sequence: TGTGCCAGCAGTCCTCGGACAGGGAGAATCTACGAGCAGTACTTC.

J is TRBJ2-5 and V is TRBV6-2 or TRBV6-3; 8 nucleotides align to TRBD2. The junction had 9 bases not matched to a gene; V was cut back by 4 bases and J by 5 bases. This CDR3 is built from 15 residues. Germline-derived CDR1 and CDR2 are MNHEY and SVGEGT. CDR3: CASSFGGGRGETQYF. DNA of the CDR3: TGTGCCAGCAGTTTCGGCGGGGGGAGAGGGGAGACCCAGTACTTC.

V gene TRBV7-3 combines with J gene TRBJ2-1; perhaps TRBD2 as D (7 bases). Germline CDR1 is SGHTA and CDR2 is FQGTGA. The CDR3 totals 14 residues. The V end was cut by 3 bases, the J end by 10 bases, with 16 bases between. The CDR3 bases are TGTGCCAGCAGCTTCGGTGCGGGGGCAAGGGAGCAGTTCTTC. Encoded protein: CASSFGAGAREQFF.